This passage covers 12 T cell receptor beta chains from one sample sequenced in a study of blood T cell repertoires in COVID-19 (dated by TCRdb to the early 2020s). The protocol used for the library was the immunoSEQ multiplex PCR assay. The source is immuneACCESS, and TCRdb retained only in-frame sequences with V and J called. Part of the clones is not carried over; for the studies checked, unresolved V genes explain less than half of this, and the remainder is unexplained. Present in this sample are about 230,000 clones, 88% of which were seen just once. Clones ranked in the top ten supply around 2.5% of the sample. The specimen was PBMCs or T cells enriched from blood (not recorded which). The source of these receptors is a woman between 35 and 50 years old with acute COVID-19.

This sequence joins TRBV5-4 and TRBJ2-2; D unclear. The V end was cut by 4 bases, the J end by 3 bases, with 7 bases between. This CDR3 spans 13 amino acids. Germline V gene sequence: CDR1 SGHNT, CDR2 YYREEE (reference sequence). CDR3 bases: TGTGCCAGCAGCGTCCTAGACACCGGGGAGCTGTTTTTT. The encoded protein is CASSVLDTGELFF.

This clone has a single count. The chain uses TRBV11-3 and TRBJ2-2; D unresolved. Germline V gene data show CDR1 as SGHNT and CDR2 as YENEEA. V lost 3 bases, J lost 1 base, and 6 bases lay in between. The CDR3 runs 14 residues. The CDR3 loop reads CASSFELNTGELFF. In DNA form, the CDR3 reads TGTGCCAGCAGCTTCGAACTGAACACCGGGGAGCTGTTTTTT.

V and J are TRBV6-5 and TRBJ2-2; 14 bases map to TRBD2. CDR1 and CDR2 from the germline V gene are MNHEY and SVGAGI. The V gene end was trimmed by 10 bases and the J gene end by 8 bases; junction bases not matched to a gene: 9. The CDR3 contains 15 residues. For the CDR3, the DNA is TGTGCCACCAAGACCGGGACTAGCGGGAGTGGGGAGCTGTTTTTT. This translates into CATKTGTSGSGELFF.

The rearrangement uses TRBV23-1 and TRBJ1-5; 8 bases are a match to TRBD1. TRBV23-1 is classed as an ORF, of uncertain function. V lost 8 bases, J lost 0 bases, and 9 bases stayed unmatched. The length of the CDR3 is 16 residues. The CDR3, as DNA: TGCGCCAGCGACAGGGGATTCGTTTATAGCAATCAGCCCCAGCATTTT. Amino acids: CASDRGFVYSNQPQHF.

The chain is built from TRBV29-1 and TRBJ1-1; D is undetermined. The CDR3 has 14 residues. Trimming removed 3 bases from V and 0 bases from J, with 11 bases in between. Per germline, CDR1 SQVTM and CDR2 ANQGSEA. The CDR3, as DNA: TGCAGCGTTGACGTGGCCGGGGTGAACACTGAAGCTTTCTTT. It translates to CSVDVAGVNTEAFF.

This chain uses TRBV28 with TRBJ2-2, with 8 bases aligning to TRBD1. The junction had 4 bases not matched to a gene; V was cut back by 5 bases and J by 2 bases. CDR3 length equals 15 residues. Germline loops: CDR1 MDHEN, CDR2 SYDVKM. In nucleotides, the CDR3 is TGTGCCAGCAGTCCGGGACAGGTTAACACCGGGGAGCTGTTTTTT. Its translation: CASSPGQVNTGELFF.

This chain connects TRBV2 to TRBJ1-5; 9 bases fit TRBD1. Per the germline V gene, CDR1 is SNHLY and CDR2 is FYNNEI. Trimming at V came to 6 bases and at J to 4 bases, leaving 4 bases not matched to a gene. The CDR3 extends over 14 amino acids. The CDR3 DNA sequence: TGTGCCAGCAGGCGGGACAGGGATAATCAGCCCCAGCATTTT. Amino acid sequence: CASRRDRDNQPQHF. The complete variable domain, with remaining parts taken from reference TRBV2 and TRBJ1-5, reads EPEVTQTPSHQVTQMGQEVILRCVPISNHLYFYWYRQILGQKVEFLVSFYNNEISEKSEIFDDQFSVERPDGSNFTLKIRSTKLEDSAMYFCASRRDRDNQPQHFGDGTRLSIL.

The rearrangement uses TRBV9 and TRBJ2-3; TRBD1 matches at 7 bases. This CDR3 is 16 amino acids long. Germline-derived CDR1 and CDR2 are SGDLS and YYNGEE. V lost 0 bases and J lost 3; bases outside the gene matches: 7. CDR3 bases: TGTGCCAGCAGCGTAGTTTTAGGGGGCCCTACAGATACGCAGTATTTT. It yields the protein CASSVVLGGPTDTQYF.

The CDR3 nucleotides read TGTGCCACCGGCGAGGTAGCGGGTAGCACAGATACGCAGTATTTT. Translating gives CATGEVAGSTDTQYF. The rearrangement uses TRBV24-1 and TRBJ2-3, with 7 bases matching TRBD2. The germline V gene has CDR1 KGHDR and CDR2 SFDVKD. The CDR3 runs to 15 residues. J gave up 0 bases and V 9 bases, and 8 bases lay outside the gene matches.

The chain couples TRBV6-4 to TRBJ2-6; 7 bases align to TRBD1. This CDR3 contains 14 residues. The ends lost 4 bases at V and 3 bases at J; junction bases unmatched: 0. Per the germline V gene, CDR1 is MRHNA and CDR2 is SNTAGT. DNA of the CDR3: TGTGCCAGCAGTGGGACAGGTGGGGCCAACGTCCTGACTTTC. Translation: CASSGTGGANVLTF.

This clone was counted once. The chain employs TRBV18 and TRBJ2-5; D might be TRBD2 (7 bases). Deletions cut 0 bases from V and 9 bases from J, with 23 bases between. The CDR3 spans 17 residues. CDR1 is KGHSH and CDR2 is LQKENI in the germline V gene. The chain's CDR3 is CASSPPQTGGPIRAQYF. The CDR3 nucleotides read TGTGCCAGCTCACCACCTCAAACGGGGGGCCCTATTCGAGCCCAGTACTTC.

The V and J genes are TRBV4-1 and TRBJ2-5, with 10 positions matching TRBD2. The CDR3 loop spans 17 amino acids. With V trimmed by 1 base and J by 4 bases, 9 bases remained unmatched. In germline, CDR1 is MGHRA, CDR2 YSYEKL. Here the CDR3 DNA reads TGCGCCAGCAGCCAAGTCCCCAGCGGGGGGGCTCGAGAGACCCAGTACTTC. This translates into CASSQVPSGGARETQYF.